This T cell receptor (beta chain) was found in a study of blood T cell repertoires in COVID-19. Study-level information: Collection of acute and convalescent COVID-19 samples took place in the United States, Italy and Spain.

The CDR3 contains 10 residues. V gave up 2 bases and J gave up 7 bases, with 5 bases separating them. The V gene's germline CDR1 is SQVTM and CDR2 ANQGSEA. Original analysis: Estimation of nucleated cell counts relied on the amplification of reference gene primers. Clones were sequenced by immunoSEQ multiplex PCR, and TCRdb holds only the in-frame ones, with some missing. D and trimming come from the DNA, and the V and J calls and clone size come from that table. Of 45,000 or so clones detected, 87% appear once; the ten largest clones hold 2% to 2.5%. The sequencing input was peripheral blood. The source of this sequence is a woman older than 75 with COVID-19, enrolled during active disease. The chain links TRBV29-1 to TRBJ1-1; D not resolved. The CDR3 loop is CSVERVEAFF. In DNA form, the CDR3 reads TGCAGCGTTGAACGGGTTGAAGCTTTCTTT.